This passage covers 3 T cell receptor beta chains from one sample sequenced in a study of cytomegalovirus exposure and HLA in healthy donors. The PCR had 60 Vbeta and 13 Jbeta primers. Using immunoSEQ multiplex PCR, the repertoire was profiled, and TCRdb retains in-frame clones only, with some absent. The sample has about 64,000 clones, 85% seen once; the top ten hold roughly 10%. The sample comprised PBMCs. The source is a female donor in good health and CMV-seronegative.

To note about this clone: The junction departs from germline at one end; a sequencing error may be responsible. The genes are TRBV4-3 and TRBJ2-2, with a tentative D call TRBD1 (5 bases). The CDR3 totals 15 residues. Germline assignment: CDR1 LGHNA and CDR2 YSLEER. The CDR3 coding sequence is TGCGCCAGCAGCCAAGATAAGGGGTACACCAGGGAGCTGTTTTTT. This gives the protein CASSQDKGYTRELFF.

J is TRBJ2-3 and V is TRBV19, with 8 positions matching TRBD2. The V gene end was trimmed by 4 bases and the J gene end by 2 bases; junction bases not matched to a gene: 5. Per the germline V gene, CDR1 is LNHDA and CDR2 is SQIVND (reference sequence). The CDR3 is 15 amino acids. This CDR3 is CASSNGGGTTDTQYF. Written as DNA, the CDR3 is TGTGCCAGTAGTAACGGCGGGGGGACCACAGATACGCAGTATTTT.

The V gene is TRBV6-5, the J gene TRBJ2-7; TRBD1 matches at 10 bases. Germline assignment: CDR1 MNHEY and CDR2 SVGAGI. The junction had 4 bases not matched to a gene; V was cut back by 6 bases and J by 2 bases. This CDR3 region has 14 residues. The CDR3, as DNA: TGTGCCAGCAGCCTGGGGACAGGGGCCTACGAGCAGTACTTC. Residues: CASSLGTGAYEQYF.